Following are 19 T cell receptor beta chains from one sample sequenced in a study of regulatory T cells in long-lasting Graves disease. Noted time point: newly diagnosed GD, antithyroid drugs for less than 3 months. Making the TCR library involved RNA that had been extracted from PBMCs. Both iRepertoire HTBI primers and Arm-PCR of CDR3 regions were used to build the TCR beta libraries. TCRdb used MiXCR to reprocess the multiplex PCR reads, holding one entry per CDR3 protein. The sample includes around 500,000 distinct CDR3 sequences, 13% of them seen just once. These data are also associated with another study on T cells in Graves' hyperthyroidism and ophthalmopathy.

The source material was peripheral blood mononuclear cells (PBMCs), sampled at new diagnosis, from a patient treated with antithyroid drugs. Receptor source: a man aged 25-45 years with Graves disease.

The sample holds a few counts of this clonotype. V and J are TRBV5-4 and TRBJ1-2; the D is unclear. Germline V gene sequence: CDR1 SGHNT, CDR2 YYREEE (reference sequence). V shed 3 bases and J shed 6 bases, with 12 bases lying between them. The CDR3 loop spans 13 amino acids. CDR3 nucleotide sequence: TGTGCCAGCAGCTACTCATTCCAGAATGGCTACACCTTC. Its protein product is CASSYSFQNGYTF.

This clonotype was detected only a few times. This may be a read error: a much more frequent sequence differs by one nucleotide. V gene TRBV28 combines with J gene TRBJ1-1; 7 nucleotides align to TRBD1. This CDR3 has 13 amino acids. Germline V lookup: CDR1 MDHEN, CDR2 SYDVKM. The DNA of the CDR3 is TGTGCCAGCGTGACGACAGGGAACACTGGAGCTTTCTTT. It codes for CASVTTGNTGAFF.

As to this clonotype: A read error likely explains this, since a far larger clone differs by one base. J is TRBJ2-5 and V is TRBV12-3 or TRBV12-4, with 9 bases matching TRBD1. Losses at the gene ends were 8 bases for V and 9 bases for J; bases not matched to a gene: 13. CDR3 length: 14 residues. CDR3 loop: CASSETGGAEAQYF. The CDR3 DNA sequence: TGTGCCAGCTCCGAGACAGGGGGGGCCGAGGCCCAGTACTTC.

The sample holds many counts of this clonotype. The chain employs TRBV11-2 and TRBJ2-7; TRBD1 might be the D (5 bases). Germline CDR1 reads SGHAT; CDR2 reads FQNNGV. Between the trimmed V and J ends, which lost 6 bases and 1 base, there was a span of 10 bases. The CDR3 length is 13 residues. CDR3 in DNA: TGTGCCAGCAGTCCGTGGACATCCTACGAGCAGTACTTC. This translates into CASSPWTSYEQYF.

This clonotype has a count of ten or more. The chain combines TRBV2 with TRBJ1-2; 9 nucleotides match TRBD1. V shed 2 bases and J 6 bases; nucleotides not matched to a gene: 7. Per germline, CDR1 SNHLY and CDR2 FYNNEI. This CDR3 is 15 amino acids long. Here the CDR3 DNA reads TGTGCCAGCAGTGAAACGGGACAGGGAGGAAATGGCTACACCTTC. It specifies CASSETGQGGNGYTF.

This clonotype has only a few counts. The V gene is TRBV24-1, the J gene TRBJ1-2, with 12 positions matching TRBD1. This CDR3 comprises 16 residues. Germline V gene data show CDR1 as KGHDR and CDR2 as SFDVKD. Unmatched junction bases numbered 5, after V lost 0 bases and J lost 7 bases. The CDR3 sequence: CATSDLGTGGSSGYTF. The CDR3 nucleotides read TGTGCCACCAGTGATTTGGGGACAGGGGGCTCCAGTGGCTACACCTTC.

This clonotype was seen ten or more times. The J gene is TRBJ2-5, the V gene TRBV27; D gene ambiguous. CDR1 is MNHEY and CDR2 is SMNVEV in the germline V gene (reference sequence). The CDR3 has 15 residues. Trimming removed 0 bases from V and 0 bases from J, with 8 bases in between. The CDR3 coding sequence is TGTGCCAGCAGTTTATCTGGCGGACACCAAGAGACCCAGTACTTC. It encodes CASSLSGGHQETQYF.

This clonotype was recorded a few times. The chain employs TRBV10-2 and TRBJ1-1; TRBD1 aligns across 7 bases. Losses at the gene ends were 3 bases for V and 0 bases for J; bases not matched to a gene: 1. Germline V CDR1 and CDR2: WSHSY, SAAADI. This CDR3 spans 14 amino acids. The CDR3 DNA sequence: TGCGCCAGCAGTGAACAGGGGCTGAACACTGAAGCTTTCTTT. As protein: CASSEQGLNTEAFF.

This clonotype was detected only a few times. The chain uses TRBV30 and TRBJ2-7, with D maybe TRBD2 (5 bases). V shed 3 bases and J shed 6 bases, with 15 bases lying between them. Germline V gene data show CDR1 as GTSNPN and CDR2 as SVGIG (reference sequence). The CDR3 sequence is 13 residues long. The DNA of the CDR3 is TGTGCCTGGAGCGATCGGGGTTTCGGCGAGCAGTACTTC. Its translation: CAWSDRGFGEQYF.

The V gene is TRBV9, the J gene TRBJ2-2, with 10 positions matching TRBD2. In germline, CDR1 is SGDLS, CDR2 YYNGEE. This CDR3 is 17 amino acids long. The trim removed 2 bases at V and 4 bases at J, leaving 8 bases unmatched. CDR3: CASSVDSVAGGTGELFF. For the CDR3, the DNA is TGTGCCAGCAGCGTGGATTCCGTAGCGGGGGGCACCGGGGAGCTGTTTTTT.

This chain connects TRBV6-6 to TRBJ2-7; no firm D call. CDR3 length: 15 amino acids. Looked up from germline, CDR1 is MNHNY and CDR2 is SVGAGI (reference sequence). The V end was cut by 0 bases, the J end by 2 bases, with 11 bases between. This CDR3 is CASSYSRSNAYEQYF. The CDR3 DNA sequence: TGTGCCAGCAGTTACTCGAGGTCCAACGCCTACGAGCAGTACTTC.

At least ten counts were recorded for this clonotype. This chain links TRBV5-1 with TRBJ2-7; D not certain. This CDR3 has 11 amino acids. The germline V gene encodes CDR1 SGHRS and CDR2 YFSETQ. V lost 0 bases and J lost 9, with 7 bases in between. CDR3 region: CASSLGRGQYF. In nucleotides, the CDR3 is TGCGCCAGCAGCTTGGGACGAGGGCAGTACTTC.

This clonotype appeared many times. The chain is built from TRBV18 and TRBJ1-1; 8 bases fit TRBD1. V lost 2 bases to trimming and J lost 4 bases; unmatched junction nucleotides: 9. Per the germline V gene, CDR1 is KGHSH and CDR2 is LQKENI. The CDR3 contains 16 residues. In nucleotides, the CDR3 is TGTGCCAGCTCACCAAGACAGGGGCAGTCCACCACTGAAGCTTTCTTT. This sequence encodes CASSPRQGQSTTEAFF.

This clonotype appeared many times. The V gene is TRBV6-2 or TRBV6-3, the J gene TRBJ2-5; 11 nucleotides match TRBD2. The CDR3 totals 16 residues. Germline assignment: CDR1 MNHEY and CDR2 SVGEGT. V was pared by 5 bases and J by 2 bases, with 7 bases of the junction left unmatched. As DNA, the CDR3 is TGTGCCAGCAGTGAAGTGGGACTAGCGGATCAAGAGACCCAGTACTTC. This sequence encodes CASSEVGLADQETQYF.

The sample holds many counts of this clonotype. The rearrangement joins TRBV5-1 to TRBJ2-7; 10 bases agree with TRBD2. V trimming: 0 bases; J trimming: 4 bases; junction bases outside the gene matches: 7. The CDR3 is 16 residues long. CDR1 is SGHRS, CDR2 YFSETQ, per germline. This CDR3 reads CASSLAGLAGVYEQYF. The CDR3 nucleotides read TGCGCCAGCAGCTTGGCGGGGCTAGCGGGAGTGTACGAGCAGTACTTC.

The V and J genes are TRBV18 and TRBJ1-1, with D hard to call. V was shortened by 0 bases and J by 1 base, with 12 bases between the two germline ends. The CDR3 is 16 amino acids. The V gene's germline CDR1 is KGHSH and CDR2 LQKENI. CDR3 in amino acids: CASSPPVKHRNTEAFF. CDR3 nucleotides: TGTGCCAGCTCACCACCCGTAAAACACAGGAACACTGAAGCTTTCTTT.

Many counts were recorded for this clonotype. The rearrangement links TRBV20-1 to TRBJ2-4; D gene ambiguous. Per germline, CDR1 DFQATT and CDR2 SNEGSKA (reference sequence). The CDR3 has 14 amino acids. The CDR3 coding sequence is TGCAACCACGTGGCCCTAGTAGCCAAAAACATTCAGTACTTC. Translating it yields CNHVALVAKNIQYF.

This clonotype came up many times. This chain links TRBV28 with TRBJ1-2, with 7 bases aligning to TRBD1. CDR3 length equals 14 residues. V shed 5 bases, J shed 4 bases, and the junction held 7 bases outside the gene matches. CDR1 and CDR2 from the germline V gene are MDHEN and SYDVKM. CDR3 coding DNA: TGTGCCAGCAGTCCTCAGACAGGGCCCTATGGCTACACCTTC. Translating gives CASSPQTGPYGYTF.

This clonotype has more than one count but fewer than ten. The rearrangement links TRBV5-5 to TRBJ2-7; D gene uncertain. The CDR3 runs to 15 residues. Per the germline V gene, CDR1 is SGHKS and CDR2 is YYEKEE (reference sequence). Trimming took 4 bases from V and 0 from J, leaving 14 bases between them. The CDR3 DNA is TGTGCCAGCAGCCGTTCCATCCTAGGCTCCTACGAGCAGTACTTC. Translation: CASSRSILGSYEQYF.